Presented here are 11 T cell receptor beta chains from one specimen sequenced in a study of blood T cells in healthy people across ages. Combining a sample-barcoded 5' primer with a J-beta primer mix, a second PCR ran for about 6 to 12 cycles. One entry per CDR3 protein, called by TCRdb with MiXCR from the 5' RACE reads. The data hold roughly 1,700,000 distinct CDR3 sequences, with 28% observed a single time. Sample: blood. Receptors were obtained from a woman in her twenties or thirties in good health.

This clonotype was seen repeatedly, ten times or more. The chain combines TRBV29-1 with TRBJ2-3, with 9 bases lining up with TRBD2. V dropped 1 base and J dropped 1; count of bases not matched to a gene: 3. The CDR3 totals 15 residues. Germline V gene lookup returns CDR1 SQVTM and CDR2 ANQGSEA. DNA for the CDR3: TGCAGCGTTGAAGTTAGCGGGAGCCGCACAGATACGCAGTATTTT. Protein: CSVEVSGSRTDTQYF.

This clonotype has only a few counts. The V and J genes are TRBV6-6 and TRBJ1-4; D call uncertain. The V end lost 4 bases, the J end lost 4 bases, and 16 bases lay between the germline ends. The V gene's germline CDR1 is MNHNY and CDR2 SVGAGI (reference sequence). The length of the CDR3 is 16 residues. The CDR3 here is CASSSSPTEVNEKLFF. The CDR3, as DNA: TGTGCCAGCAGTTCCTCCCCGACGGAGGTTAATGAAAAACTGTTTTTT.

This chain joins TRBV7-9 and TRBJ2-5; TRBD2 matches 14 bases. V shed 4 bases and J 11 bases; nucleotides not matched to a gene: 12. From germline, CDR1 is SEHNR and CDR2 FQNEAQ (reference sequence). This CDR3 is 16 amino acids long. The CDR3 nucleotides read TGTGCCAGCAGCTCAAATCGACTAGCGGGGGGGGATGAGCAGTACTTC. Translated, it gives CASSSNRLAGGDEQYF.

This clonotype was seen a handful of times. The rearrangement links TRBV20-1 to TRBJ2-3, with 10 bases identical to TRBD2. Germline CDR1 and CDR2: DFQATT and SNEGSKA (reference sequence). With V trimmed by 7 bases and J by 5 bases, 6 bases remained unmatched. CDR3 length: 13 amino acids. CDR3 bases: TGCAGTGTTAGCGGGGGGCATCTAGATACGCAGTATTTT. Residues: CSVSGGHLDTQYF.

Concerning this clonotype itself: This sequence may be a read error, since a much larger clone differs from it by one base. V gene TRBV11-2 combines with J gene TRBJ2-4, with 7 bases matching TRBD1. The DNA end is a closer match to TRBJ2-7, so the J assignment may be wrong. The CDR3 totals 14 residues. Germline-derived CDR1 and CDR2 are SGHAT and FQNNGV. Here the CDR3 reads CASTPGQRNYEQYF. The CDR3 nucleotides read TGTGCCAGCACCCCGGGACAGAGAAATTACGAGCAGTACTTC.

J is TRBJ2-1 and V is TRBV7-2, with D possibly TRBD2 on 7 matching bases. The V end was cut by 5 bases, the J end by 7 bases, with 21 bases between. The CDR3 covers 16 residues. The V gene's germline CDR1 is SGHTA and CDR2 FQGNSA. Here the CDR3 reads CASSRGGAIIPNEQFF. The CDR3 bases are TGTGCCAGCAGCAGAGGGGGGGCGATTATCCCGAATGAGCAGTTCTTC.

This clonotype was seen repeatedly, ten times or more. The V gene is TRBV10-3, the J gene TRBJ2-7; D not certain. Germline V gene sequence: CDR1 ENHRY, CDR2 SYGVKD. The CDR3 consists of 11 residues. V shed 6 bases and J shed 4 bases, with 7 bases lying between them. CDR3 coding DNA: TGTGCCATCAGCGGGTTGTACGAGCAGTACTTC. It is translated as CAISGLYEQYF.

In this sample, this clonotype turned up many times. The CDR3 spells CATSRDKRKETQYF. CDR3 coding DNA: TGTGCCACCAGCAGAGACAAACGTAAAGAGACCCAGTACTTC. The chain combines TRBV15 with TRBJ2-5; D uncertain. The CDR3 loop spans 14 amino acids. CDR1 is LNHNV and CDR2 is YYDKDF in the germline V gene (reference sequence). Trimming took off 0 bases at V and 3 bases at J, with 8 bases between the two ends.

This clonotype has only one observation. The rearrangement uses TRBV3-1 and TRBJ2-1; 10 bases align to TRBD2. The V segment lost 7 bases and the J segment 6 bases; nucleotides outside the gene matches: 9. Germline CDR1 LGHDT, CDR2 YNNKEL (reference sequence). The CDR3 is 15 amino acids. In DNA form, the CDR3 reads TGTGCCAGCACCGCCCGCGAGCGGGGGGGCAATGAGCAGTTCTTC. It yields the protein CASTARERGGNEQFF.

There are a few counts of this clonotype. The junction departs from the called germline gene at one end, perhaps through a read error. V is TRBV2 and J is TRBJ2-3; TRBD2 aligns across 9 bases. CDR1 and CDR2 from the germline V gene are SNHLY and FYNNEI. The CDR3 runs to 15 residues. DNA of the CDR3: TGTGCCAGCAGGGACCCGGGACTAGCTTCTGATACACAGTATTTT. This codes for CASRDPGLASDTQYF.

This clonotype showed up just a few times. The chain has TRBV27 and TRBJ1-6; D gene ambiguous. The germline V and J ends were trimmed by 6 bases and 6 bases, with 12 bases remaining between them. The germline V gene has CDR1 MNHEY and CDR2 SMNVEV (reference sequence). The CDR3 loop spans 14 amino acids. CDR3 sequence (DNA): TGTGCCAGCAGCCTTAGACCGAGTAATTCACCCCTCCACTTT. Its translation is CASSLRPSNSPLHF.